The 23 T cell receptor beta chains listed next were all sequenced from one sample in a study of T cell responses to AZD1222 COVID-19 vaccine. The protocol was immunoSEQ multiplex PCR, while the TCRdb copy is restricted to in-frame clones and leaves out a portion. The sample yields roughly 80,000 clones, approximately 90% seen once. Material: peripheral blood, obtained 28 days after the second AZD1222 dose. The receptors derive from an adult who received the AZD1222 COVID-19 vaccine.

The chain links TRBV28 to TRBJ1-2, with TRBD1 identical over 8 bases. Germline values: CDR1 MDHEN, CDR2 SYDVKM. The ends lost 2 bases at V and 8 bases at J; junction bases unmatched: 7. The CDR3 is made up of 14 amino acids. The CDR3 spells CASSLAPGGQGYTF. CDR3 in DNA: TGTGCCAGCAGTTTAGCCCCAGGGGGCCAAGGCTACACCTTC.

The DNA of the CDR3 is TGTGCCAGCAGCCCTGCCGGGGCCACGTACGAGCAGTACTTC. Its translation: CASSPAGATYEQYF. This chain links TRBV27 with TRBJ2-7; D possibly uses TRBD1 or TRBD2 (5 bases each). Germline assignment: CDR1 MNHEY and CDR2 SMNVEV (reference sequence). This CDR3 is built from 14 residues. V was pared by 6 bases and J by 4 bases, with 16 bases between.

DNA of the CDR3: TGTGCCACTCCTCAGCGGGAGACCCAGTACTTC. Encoded protein: CATPQRETQYF. V gene TRBV7-7 combines with J gene TRBJ2-5, with D possibly matching TRBD2 (5 bases). The CDR3 spans 11 residues. Trimming shortened V by 10 bases and J by 5 bases, and 11 bases separated the two germline ends. Germline-derived CDR1 and CDR2 are SSHAT and FNYEAQ (reference sequence).

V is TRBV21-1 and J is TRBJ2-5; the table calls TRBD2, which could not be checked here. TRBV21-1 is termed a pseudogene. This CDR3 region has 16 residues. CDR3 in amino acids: CASKVGGAGPQETQYF. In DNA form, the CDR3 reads TGTGCCAGCAAAGTCGGGGGGGCAGGGCCTCAAGAGACCCAGTACTTC.

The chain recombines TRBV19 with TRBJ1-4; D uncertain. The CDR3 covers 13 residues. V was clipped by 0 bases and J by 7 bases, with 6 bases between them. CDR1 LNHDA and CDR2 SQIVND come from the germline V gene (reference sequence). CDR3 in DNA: TGTGCCAGTAGTATAGATCTCGGTGAAAAACTGTTTTTT. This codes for CASSIDLGEKLFF.

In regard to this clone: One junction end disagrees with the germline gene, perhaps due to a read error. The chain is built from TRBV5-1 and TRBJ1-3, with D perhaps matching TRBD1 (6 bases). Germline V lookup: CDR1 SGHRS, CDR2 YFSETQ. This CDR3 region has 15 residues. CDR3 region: CASSLDSYSGNTIYF. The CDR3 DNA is TGCGCCAGCAGTTTGGACAGCTACTCTGGAAACACCATATATTTT.

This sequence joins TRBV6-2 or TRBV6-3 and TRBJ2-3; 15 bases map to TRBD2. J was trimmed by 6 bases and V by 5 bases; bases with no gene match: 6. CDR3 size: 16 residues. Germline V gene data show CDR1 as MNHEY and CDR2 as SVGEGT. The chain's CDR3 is CASSPRTSGRVDTQYF. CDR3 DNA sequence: TGTGCCAGCAGTCCAAGGACTAGCGGGAGGGTGGATACGCAGTATTTT.

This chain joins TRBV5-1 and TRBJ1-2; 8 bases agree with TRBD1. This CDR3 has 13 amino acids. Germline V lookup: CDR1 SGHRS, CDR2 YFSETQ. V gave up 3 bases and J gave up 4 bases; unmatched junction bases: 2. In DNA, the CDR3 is TGCGCCAGCAGCTGGGACAGGAGCTATGGCTACACCTTC. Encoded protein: CASSWDRSYGYTF.

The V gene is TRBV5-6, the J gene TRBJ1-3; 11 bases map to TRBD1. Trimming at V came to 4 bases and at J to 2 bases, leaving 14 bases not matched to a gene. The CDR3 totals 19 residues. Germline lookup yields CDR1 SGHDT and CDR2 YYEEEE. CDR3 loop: CASSRRGVRGQGAGNTIYF. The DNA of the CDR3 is TGTGCCAGCAGCCGACGGGGAGTACGGGGACAGGGGGCTGGAAACACCATATATTTT.

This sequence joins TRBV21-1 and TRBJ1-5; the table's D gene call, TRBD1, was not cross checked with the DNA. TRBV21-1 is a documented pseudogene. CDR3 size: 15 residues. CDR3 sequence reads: CASSSGTGGNQPQHF. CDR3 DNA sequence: TGTGCCAGCAGCAGCGGGACAGGGGGCAATCAGCCCCAGCATTTT.

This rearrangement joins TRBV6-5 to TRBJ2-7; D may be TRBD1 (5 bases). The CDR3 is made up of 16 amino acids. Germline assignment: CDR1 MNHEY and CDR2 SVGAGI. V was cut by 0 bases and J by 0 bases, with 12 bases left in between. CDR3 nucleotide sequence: TGTGCCAGCAGTTACTCGGGGCAGTCGAGCTCCTACGAGCAGTACTTC. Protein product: CASSYSGQSSSYEQYF.

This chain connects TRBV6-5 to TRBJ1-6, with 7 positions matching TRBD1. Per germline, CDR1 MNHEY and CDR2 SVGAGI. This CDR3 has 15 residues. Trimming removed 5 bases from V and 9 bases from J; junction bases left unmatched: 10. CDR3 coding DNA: TGTGCCAGCAGTCGACAGGGAAAAGCGGGTTCACCCCTCCACTTT. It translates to CASSRQGKAGSPLHF.

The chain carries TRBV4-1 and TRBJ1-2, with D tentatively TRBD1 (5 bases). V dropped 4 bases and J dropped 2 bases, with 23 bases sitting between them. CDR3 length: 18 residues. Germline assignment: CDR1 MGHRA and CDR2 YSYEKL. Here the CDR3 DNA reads TGCGCCAGCAGCCGAGTTAAATCCCCGGGACTCCAGAACTATGGCTACACCTTC. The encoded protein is CASSRVKSPGLQNYGYTF.

The CDR3 reads CASSPGRANLGGSEAFF. The CDR3, as DNA: TGTGCCAGCTCACCGGGACGGGCGAATCTAGGGGGGTCGGAAGCTTTCTTT. The V gene is TRBV18, the J gene TRBJ1-1; weak D call: TRBD1 (6 bases). The V and J ends lost 3 bases and 8 bases respectively, with 25 bases between them. This CDR3 contains 17 residues. Germline lookup yields CDR1 KGHSH and CDR2 LQKENI.

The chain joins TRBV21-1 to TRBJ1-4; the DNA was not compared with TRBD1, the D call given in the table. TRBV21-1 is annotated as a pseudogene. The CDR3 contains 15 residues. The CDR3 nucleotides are TGTGCCAGCAGCGACTTCAGGGGCGGCGGTGAAAAACTGTTTTTT. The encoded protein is CASSDFRGGGEKLFF.

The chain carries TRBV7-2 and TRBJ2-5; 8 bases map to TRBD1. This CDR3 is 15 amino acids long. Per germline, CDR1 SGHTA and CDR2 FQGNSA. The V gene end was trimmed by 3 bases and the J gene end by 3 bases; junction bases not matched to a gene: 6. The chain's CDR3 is CASSFRQGWKETQYF. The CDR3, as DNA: TGTGCCAGCAGCTTCCGACAGGGGTGGAAAGAGACCCAGTACTTC.

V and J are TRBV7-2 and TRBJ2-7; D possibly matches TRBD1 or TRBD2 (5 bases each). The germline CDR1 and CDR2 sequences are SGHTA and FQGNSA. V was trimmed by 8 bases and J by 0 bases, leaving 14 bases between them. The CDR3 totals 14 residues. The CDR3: CASGARVGSYEQYF. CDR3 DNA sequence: TGTGCCAGCGGGGCGAGGGTCGGCTCCTACGAGCAGTACTTC.

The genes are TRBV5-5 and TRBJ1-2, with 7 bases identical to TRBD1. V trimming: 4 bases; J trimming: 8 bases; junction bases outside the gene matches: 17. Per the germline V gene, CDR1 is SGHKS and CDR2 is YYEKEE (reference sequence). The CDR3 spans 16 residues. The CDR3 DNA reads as TGTGCCAGCAGCCGGGGGGTAGGGGGCACCCTATACGGCTACACCTTC. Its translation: CASSRGVGGTLYGYTF.

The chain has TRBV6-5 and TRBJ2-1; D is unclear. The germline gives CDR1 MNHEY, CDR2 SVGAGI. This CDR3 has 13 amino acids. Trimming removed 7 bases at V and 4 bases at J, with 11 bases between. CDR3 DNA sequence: TGTGCCAGCACCCTTTCCGGATACAATGAGCAGTTCTTC. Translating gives CASTLSGYNEQFF.

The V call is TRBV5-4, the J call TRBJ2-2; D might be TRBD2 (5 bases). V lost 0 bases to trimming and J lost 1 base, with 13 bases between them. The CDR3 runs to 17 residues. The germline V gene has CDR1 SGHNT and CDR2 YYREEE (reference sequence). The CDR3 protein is CASSLESGFLNTGELFF. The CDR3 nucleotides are TGTGCCAGCAGCTTGGAGTCGGGGTTCCTGAACACCGGGGAGCTGTTTTTT.

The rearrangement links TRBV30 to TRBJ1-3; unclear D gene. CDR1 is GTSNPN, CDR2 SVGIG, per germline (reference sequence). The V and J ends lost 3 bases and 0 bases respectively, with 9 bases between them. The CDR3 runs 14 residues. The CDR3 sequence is CAWSFSHSGNTIYF. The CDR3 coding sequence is TGTGCCTGGAGCTTCAGCCACTCTGGAAACACCATATATTTT.

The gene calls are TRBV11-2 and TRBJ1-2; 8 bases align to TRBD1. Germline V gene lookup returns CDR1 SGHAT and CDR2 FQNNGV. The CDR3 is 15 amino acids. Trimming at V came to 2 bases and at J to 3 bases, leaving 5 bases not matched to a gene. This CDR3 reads CASSLLDRAYYGYTF. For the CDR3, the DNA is TGTGCCAGCAGCTTATTGGACAGGGCGTACTATGGCTACACCTTC.

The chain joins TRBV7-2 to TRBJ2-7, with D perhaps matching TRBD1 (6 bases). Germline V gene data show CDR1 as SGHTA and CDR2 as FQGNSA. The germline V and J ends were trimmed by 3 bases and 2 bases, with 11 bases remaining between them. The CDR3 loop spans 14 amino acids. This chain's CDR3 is CASSFNGGPYEQYF. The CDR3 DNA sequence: TGTGCCAGCAGCTTTAATGGGGGCCCCTACGAGCAGTACTTC.